This record covers a single TCR beta chain. Antigen specificity is unknown. Through 5' RACE with UMI labels, the TRB cDNA libraries were prepared. TCRdb re-called the 5' RACE reads and gives one entry per CDR3 protein, without DNA. The sample totals roughly 110,000 distinct CDR3 sequences. Germline V gene sequence: CDR1 MGHRA, CDR2 YSYEKL. The CDR3 runs to 13 residues. The sample originates from a study of CXCR3-negative and CXCR3-positive naive CD8 T cells. Notes on the study in general: Compared with CXCR3-negative naive cells, CXCR3-positive naive cells showed more hydrophobic TRB CDR3s. TRBV-TRBJ usage was alike in naive CXCR3-negative and CXCR3-positive cells but differed in memory cells.

Sequences were obtained from naive CXCR3+ CD8+ T cells from blood. Subset: CD45RO-CCR7+CD27+CD95- naive CD8+ T cells expressing CXCR3 (TNR3+). The V and J genes are TRBV4-1 and TRBJ2-1; the D gene TCRdb calls, TRBD2, cannot be checked with no DNA. This receptor was taken from a human donor in good health. Some clones in this sample may be carry-over from other donors' samples. The CDR3: CASSQAGADEQFF.